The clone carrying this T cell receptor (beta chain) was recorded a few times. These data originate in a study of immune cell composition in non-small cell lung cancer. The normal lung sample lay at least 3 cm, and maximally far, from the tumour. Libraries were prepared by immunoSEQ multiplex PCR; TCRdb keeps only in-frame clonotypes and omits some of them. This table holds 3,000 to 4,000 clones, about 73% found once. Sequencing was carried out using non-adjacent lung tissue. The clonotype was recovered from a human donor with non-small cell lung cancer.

The CDR3 sequence: CASSLERSTNTEAFF. Written as DNA, the CDR3 is TGTGCCAGCAGCTTAGAAAGGAGTACGAACACTGAAGCTTTCTTT. The chain joins TRBV7-2 to TRBJ1-1; D remains ambiguous. The CDR3 totals 15 residues. Germline V CDR1 and CDR2: SGHTA, FQGNSA. The ends were cut back, 1 base at V and 1 base at J, with 10 bases in the middle.